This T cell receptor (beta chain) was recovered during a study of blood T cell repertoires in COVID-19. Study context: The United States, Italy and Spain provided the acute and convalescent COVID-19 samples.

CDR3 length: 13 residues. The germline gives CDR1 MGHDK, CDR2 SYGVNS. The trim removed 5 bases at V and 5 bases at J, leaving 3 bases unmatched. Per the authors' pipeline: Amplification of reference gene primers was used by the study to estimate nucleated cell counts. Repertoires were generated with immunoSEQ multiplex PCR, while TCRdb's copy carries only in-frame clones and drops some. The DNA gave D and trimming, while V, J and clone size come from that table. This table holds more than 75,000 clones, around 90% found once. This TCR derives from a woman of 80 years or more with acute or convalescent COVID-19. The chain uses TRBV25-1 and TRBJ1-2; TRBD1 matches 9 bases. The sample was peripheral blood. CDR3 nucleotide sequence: TGTGCCAGCAGTAAAGGACAGGGGTATGGCTACACCTTC. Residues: CASSKGQGYGYTF.